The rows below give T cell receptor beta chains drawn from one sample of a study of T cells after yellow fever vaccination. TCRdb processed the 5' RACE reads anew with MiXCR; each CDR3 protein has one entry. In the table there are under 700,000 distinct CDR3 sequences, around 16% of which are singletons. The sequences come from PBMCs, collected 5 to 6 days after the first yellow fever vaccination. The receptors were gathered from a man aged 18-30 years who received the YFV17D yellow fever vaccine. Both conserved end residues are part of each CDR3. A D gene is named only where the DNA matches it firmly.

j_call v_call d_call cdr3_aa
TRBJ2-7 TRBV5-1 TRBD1 CASSVGDRSGNEQYF
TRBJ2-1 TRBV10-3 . CAISESKGSSYNEQFF
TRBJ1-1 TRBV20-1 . CSASPTGNTEAFF
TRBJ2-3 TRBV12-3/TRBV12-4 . CASRSDRPPSTDTQYF
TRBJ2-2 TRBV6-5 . CASSYSIRGHGELFF
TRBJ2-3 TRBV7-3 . CASSLSGWTNTDTQYF
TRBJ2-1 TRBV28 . CASSWSYGQGGHEQFF
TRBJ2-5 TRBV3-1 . CASSQRRVGAYQETQYF
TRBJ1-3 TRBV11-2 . CASSFMRVSRSGGNTIYF
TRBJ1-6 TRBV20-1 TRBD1 CSGKMTGRSPLHF
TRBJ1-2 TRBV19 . CASSGSLRRIHNYGYTF
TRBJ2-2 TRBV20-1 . CSAPLAANTGELFF
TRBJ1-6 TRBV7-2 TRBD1 CASSSRQGAGSPLHF
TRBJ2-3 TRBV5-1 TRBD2 CASSLPTSGGTDTQYF
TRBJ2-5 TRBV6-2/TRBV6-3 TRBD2 CASSYYERGGLQETQYF
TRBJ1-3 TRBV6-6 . CASSPRSGNTIYF
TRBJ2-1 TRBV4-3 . CASSRGGNYNEQFF
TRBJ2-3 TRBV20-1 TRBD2 CSAALAGAFTDTQYF
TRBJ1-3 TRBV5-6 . CASSFDGVSGNTIYF
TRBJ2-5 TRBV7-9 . CASSPPFFAGSEETQYF
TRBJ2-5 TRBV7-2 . CASSLVLVETQYF
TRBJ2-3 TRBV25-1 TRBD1 CASSEGQGAGDTQYF
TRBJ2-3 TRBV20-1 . CSARGGSTDTQYF
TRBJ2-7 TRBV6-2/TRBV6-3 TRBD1 CASSYGDRVAYEQYF
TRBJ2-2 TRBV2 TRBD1 CASGDSTGELFF
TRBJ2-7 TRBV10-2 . CASSPVGSTYEQYF
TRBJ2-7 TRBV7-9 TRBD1 CASSPDGTGGTYEQYF
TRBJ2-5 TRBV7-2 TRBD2 CASSRTSGGGPETQYF
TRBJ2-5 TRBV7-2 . CASSPLGGGETQYF
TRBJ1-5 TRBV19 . CASSMPWEGNQPQHF
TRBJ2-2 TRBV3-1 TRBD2 CATEPYSGTGELFF
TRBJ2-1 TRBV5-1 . CASSLLGRNEQFF
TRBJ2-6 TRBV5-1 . CASSIPQISGANVLTF
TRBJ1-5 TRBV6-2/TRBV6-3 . CASSYEGADQHF